Listed below are T cell receptor beta chains from one sample, sequenced in a study of T cell clones after liver transplantation. Sequenced by immunoSEQ multiplex PCR; TCRdb stores in-frame clones only, minus some. This table holds roughly 60,000 clones, about two thirds found once. The source material was CD4+ T cells from blood, sampled at the approximately 16-month timepoint. Source of these receptors: a human patient who received a liver transplant. Some T cells may have originated in the graft donor. CDR3s include the opening cysteine and the closing phenylalanine or tryptophan. The D gene is left open where the match is weak. Clone size, where shown, is once, few, many, or a class for clones that have expanded.

J gene: TRBJ2-3
V gene: TRBV4-2
clone size: -
D gene: TRBD2
CDR3 DNA: TGTGCCAGCAGCCAAGATGGCGGGGGGACAGATACGCAGTATTTT
CDR3 protein: CASSQDGGGTDTQYF

J gene: TRBJ2-2
V gene: TRBV11-2
clone size: few
D gene: -
CDR3 DNA: TGTGCCAGCAGCTCACAGGGAACCGGGGAGCTGTTTTTT
CDR3 protein: CASSSQGTGELFF

J gene: TRBJ1-5
V gene: TRBV27
clone size: -
D gene: TRBD1
CDR3 DNA: TGTGCCAGCAGTTTGGGACAGGGGGGGACTCAGCCCCAGCATTTT
CDR3 protein: CASSLGQGGTQPQHF

J gene: TRBJ1-3
V gene: TRBV18
clone size: -
D gene: TRBD1
CDR3 DNA: TGTGCCAGCTCACACAGGGGCGCGAGTTCGATTTCTGGAAACACCATATATTTT
CDR3 protein: CASSHRGASSISGNTIYF

J gene: TRBJ1-5
V gene: TRBV19
clone size: few
D gene: TRBD1
CDR3 DNA: TGTGCCAGTAGTATAGATGCTCAAACAGGGGGCGGCCAGCCCCAGCATTTT
CDR3 protein: CASSIDAQTGGGQPQHF

J gene: TRBJ2-1
V gene: TRBV5-8
clone size: -
D gene: -
CDR3 DNA: TGTGCCAGCAGCTTGTATGGGGAGCAGTTCTTC
CDR3 protein: CASSLYGEQFF

J gene: TRBJ1-1
V gene: TRBV5-4
clone size: -
D gene: TRBD1
CDR3 DNA: TGTGCCAGCAGCTTGGAGATTAACAGGGGTGAAGCTTTCTTT
CDR3 protein: CASSLEINRGEAFF

J gene: TRBJ2-2
V gene: TRBV2
clone size: -
D gene: TRBD2
CDR3 DNA: TGTGCCAGCGGGAGGGAGAACACCGGGGAGCTGTTTTTT
CDR3 protein: CASGRENTGELFF

J gene: TRBJ1-5
V gene: TRBV6-1
clone size: -
D gene: TRBD1
CDR3 DNA: TGTGCCAGCAGTGTTCAGGGGGCGCGGGGCAATCAGCCCCAGCATTTT
CDR3 protein: CASSVQGARGNQPQHF

J gene: TRBJ1-2
V gene: TRBV5-8
clone size: -
D gene: -
CDR3 DNA: TGTGCCAGCAGCCAATACAGGAACGCTAACTATGGCTACACCTTC
CDR3 protein: CASSQYRNANYGYTF

J gene: TRBJ1-4
V gene: TRBV6-5
clone size: -
D gene: TRBD1
CDR3 DNA: TGTGCCAGCAGTTATAGCAACAGGGGTGAAAAACTGTTTTTT
CDR3 protein: CASSYSNRGEKLFF

J gene: TRBJ2-5
V gene: TRBV5-1
clone size: -
D gene: TRBD2
CDR3 DNA: TGCGCCAGCAGCCTTACTCTAGCGGACGAAGAGACCCAGTACTTC
CDR3 protein: CASSLTLADEETQYF

J gene: TRBJ2-5
V gene: TRBV6-1
clone size: -
D gene: -
CDR3 DNA: TGTGCCAGCAGCCTAGCGCTAGAGACCCAGTACTTC
CDR3 protein: CASSLALETQYF

J gene: TRBJ2-1
V gene: TRBV5-8
clone size: -
D gene: -
CDR3 DNA: TGTGCCAGCAGCTTGCTCGATGAGCAGTTCTTC
CDR3 protein: CASSLLDEQFF

J gene: TRBJ1-3
V gene: TRBV5-1
clone size: -
D gene: -
CDR3 DNA: TGCGCCAGCAGCAAAATCCCAGGGCGTCCTGGAAACACCATATATTTT
CDR3 protein: CASSKIPGRPGNTIYF

J gene: TRBJ2-1
V gene: TRBV5-1
clone size: -
D gene: TRBD2
CDR3 DNA: TGCGCCAGCAGAAGGACTAGCGATTACAATGAGCAGTTCTTC
CDR3 protein: CASRRTSDYNEQFF

J gene: TRBJ1-5
V gene: TRBV6-1
clone size: -
D gene: -
CDR3 DNA: TGTGCCAGCAGTGAAAGTGGCAATCAGCCCCAGCATTTT
CDR3 protein: CASSESGNQPQHF

J gene: TRBJ2-3
V gene: TRBV7-8
clone size: -
D gene: TRBD2
CDR3 DNA: TGTGCCAGCAGCCCCTCTAGCGGGAGGGCAGATACGCAGTATTTT
CDR3 protein: CASSPSSGRADTQYF

J gene: TRBJ2-3
V gene: TRBV6-1
clone size: -
D gene: -
CDR3 DNA: TGTGCCAGCAGTGAAGTGGGAACCCGCGGAGATACGCAGTATTTT
CDR3 protein: CASSEVGTRGDTQYF

J gene: TRBJ1-2
V gene: TRBV6-1
clone size: -
D gene: -
CDR3 DNA: TGTGCCAGCAGATCCCGGGACGGGTATGGCTACACCTTC
CDR3 protein: CASRSRDGYGYTF

J gene: TRBJ2-7
V gene: TRBV6-1
clone size: -
D gene: TRBD1
CDR3 DNA: TGTGCCAGCGGCCCGGGACAGGGATTATCCTACGAGCAGTACTTC
CDR3 protein: CASGPGQGLSYEQYF

J gene: TRBJ2-3
V gene: TRBV7-8
clone size: -
D gene: -
CDR3 DNA: TGTGCCAGCAGCTCCCGGGCTCTTACGCAGTATTTT
CDR3 protein: CASSSRALTQYF

J gene: TRBJ2-2
V gene: TRBV19
clone size: few
D gene: TRBD2
CDR3 DNA: TGTGCCAGTAGTATGATGACTAGCGGGGGATTCGGGGAGCTGTTTTTT
CDR3 protein: CASSMMTSGGFGELFF

J gene: TRBJ2-1
V gene: TRBV5-4
clone size: -
D gene: -
CDR3 DNA: TGTGCCAGCAGCTTGGAACAGGACTACAATGAGCAGTTCTTC
CDR3 protein: CASSLEQDYNEQFF

J gene: TRBJ2-1
V gene: TRBV19
clone size: -
D gene: -
CDR3 DNA: TGTGCCAGTAGTATTGGCAATCACAATGAGCAGTTCTTC
CDR3 protein: CASSIGNHNEQFF

J gene: TRBJ2-5
V gene: TRBV7-8
clone size: few
D gene: TRBD1
CDR3 DNA: TGTGCCAGCCGACAGGGAACCCAAGAGACCCAGTACTTC
CDR3 protein: CASRQGTQETQYF

J gene: TRBJ2-3
V gene: TRBV9
clone size: -
D gene: -
CDR3 DNA: TGTGCCAGCAGCGTAGCGGCACCAGATACGCAGTATTTT
CDR3 protein: CASSVAAPDTQYF

J gene: TRBJ2-7
V gene: TRBV6-1
clone size: few
D gene: -
CDR3 DNA: TGTGCCAGCCGGGGAACTACTATCGAGCAGTACTTC
CDR3 protein: CASRGTTIEQYF

J gene: TRBJ2-1
V gene: TRBV6-1
clone size: -
D gene: -
CDR3 DNA: TGTGCCAGCAGTGACTTTAGCGGATTTAGCTCCTACAATGAGCAGTTCTTC
CDR3 protein: CASSDFSGFSSYNEQFF

J gene: TRBJ2-1
V gene: TRBV30
clone size: -
D gene: TRBD2
CDR3 DNA: TGTGCCTGGAGTCCACAAGCGGGAGGGCCGGGGAATGAGCAGTTCTTC
CDR3 protein: CAWSPQAGGPGNEQFF

J gene: TRBJ1-3
V gene: TRBV6-1
clone size: -
D gene: -
CDR3 DNA: TGTGCCAGCAAATACGGTCCTCGACTATATTTT
CDR3 protein: CASKYGPRLYF

J gene: TRBJ2-2
V gene: TRBV6-4
clone size: few
D gene: -
CDR3 DNA: TGTGCCAGCAGTTCCGGGGCTACCGGGGAGCTGTTTTTT
CDR3 protein: CASSSGATGELFF

J gene: TRBJ2-7
V gene: TRBV28
clone size: -
D gene: -
CDR3 DNA: TGTGCCAGCAGCCTCACGGTCTACGAGCAGTACTTC
CDR3 protein: CASSLTVYEQYF

J gene: TRBJ1-6
V gene: TRBV29-1
clone size: -
D gene: -
CDR3 DNA: TGCAGCGTTGAAGATTTAGGGAATTCACCCCTCCACTTT
CDR3 protein: CSVEDLGNSPLHF

J gene: TRBJ1-2
V gene: TRBV5-6
clone size: -
D gene: -
CDR3 DNA: TGTGCCAGCAGCTTAGAGTCCAACTATGGCTACACCTTC
CDR3 protein: CASSLESNYGYTF

J gene: TRBJ2-2
V gene: TRBV7-6
clone size: many
D gene: TRBD2
CDR3 DNA: TGTGCCAGCAGCCTAGCGGGAGGGATCACCGGGGAGCTGTTTTTT
CDR3 protein: CASSLAGGITGELFF

J gene: TRBJ1-1
V gene: TRBV29-1
clone size: -
D gene: -
CDR3 DNA: TGCAGCGTTGGAGTAATCAGAGACGAAGCTTTCTTT
CDR3 protein: CSVGVIRDEAFF

J gene: TRBJ2-5
V gene: TRBV4-2
clone size: -
D gene: TRBD2
CDR3 DNA: TGTGCCAGCAGCCAAGGGGAGGGCTTTGGGGAGACCCAGTACTTC
CDR3 protein: CASSQGEGFGETQYF

J gene: TRBJ1-1
V gene: TRBV9
clone size: -
D gene: -
CDR3 DNA: TGTGCCAGCAGCGAACAGGGCAATGAAGCTTTCTTT
CDR3 protein: CASSEQGNEAFF

J gene: TRBJ2-3
V gene: TRBV6-1
clone size: -
D gene: -
CDR3 DNA: TGTGCCAGCAGTGAAGCGCAAAGCCCCACAGATACGCAGTATTTT
CDR3 protein: CASSEAQSPTDTQYF

J gene: TRBJ2-3
V gene: TRBV5-1
clone size: -
D gene: TRBD1
CDR3 DNA: TGCGCCAGCAGCGTAGGACAGGGGACAGATACGCAGTATTTT
CDR3 protein: CASSVGQGTDTQYF

J gene: TRBJ1-5
V gene: TRBV2
clone size: -
D gene: TRBD1
CDR3 DNA: TGTGCCAGCAGTGAGGGACAGGGGTGGTTTCAGCCCCAGCATTTT
CDR3 protein: CASSEGQGWFQPQHF

J gene: TRBJ2-2
V gene: TRBV12-5
clone size: -
D gene: TRBD1
CDR3 DNA: TGTGCTAGTGGTTTGGTACCGGGACAGGGCTCAACCGGGGAGCTGTTTTTT
CDR3 protein: CASGLVPGQGSTGELFF

J gene: TRBJ1-2
V gene: TRBV7-2
clone size: once
D gene: TRBD1
CDR3 DNA: TGTGCCAGCAGGCGCGACAGGGCGGACTATGGCTACACCTTC
CDR3 protein: CASRRDRADYGYTF

J gene: TRBJ2-7
V gene: TRBV5-1
clone size: once
D gene: -
CDR3 DNA: TGCGCCAGCAGCTTGGCCGTGGACTCCTACGAGCAGTACTTC
CDR3 protein: CASSLAVDSYEQYF

J gene: TRBJ2-1
V gene: TRBV30
clone size: -
D gene: TRBD2
CDR3 DNA: TGTGCCCTAGGGACTAGCGGGATTAATGAGCAGTTCTTC
CDR3 protein: CALGTSGINEQFF

J gene: TRBJ2-2
V gene: TRBV28
clone size: few
D gene: -
CDR3 DNA: TGTGCCAGCAGTTCTGGTCAGGGGTTTACCGGGGAGCTGTTTTTT
CDR3 protein: CASSSGQGFTGELFF

J gene: TRBJ2-7
V gene: TRBV6-1
clone size: -
D gene: TRBD2
CDR3 DNA: TGTGCCACCTACCGTGGGAGGGAAGACTACGAGCAGTACTTC
CDR3 protein: CATYRGREDYEQYF

J gene: TRBJ2-3
V gene: TRBV9
clone size: -
D gene: TRBD1
CDR3 DNA: TGTGCCAGCAGCGTAGAGGCCGGGACAGCCTTAGATACGCAGTATTTT
CDR3 protein: CASSVEAGTALDTQYF